The 27 T cell receptor beta chains below come from one sample, sequenced in a study of control samples from healthy donors and cancer patients. TCRdb keeps only in-frame clones here, not all; method: immunoSEQ multiplex PCR. Of tens of thousands of clones in the sample, 91% were seen once. The sequenced material came from blood. The receptors come from a young man in good health.

The CDR3 DNA reads as TGCGCCAGCAGCCCGGGGACAGGTTCAAGCTCCTACGAGCAGTACTTC. This encodes CASSPGTGSSSYEQYF. The V and J genes are TRBV4-3 and TRBJ2-7; 8 positions agree with TRBD1. Germline V gene lookup returns CDR1 LGHNA and CDR2 YSLEER. The CDR3 totals 16 residues. J was trimmed by 0 bases and V by 4 bases; bases with no gene match: 8.

J is TRBJ2-7 and V is TRBV27; D not resolved. Trimming left V 3 bases short and J 0 bases short, with 9 bases between. Germline CDR1 is MNHEY and CDR2 is SMNVEV (reference sequence). The CDR3 totals 14 residues. CDR3 in amino acids: CASSLAGSSYEQYF. The CDR3, as DNA: TGTGCCAGCAGTTTGGCCGGTAGCTCCTACGAGCAGTACTTC.

V gene TRBV19 combines with J gene TRBJ1-2; TRBD1 is a possible D gene (5 bases). Trimming left V 9 bases short and J 7 bases short, with 27 bases between. Germline lookup yields CDR1 LNHDA and CDR2 SQIVND (reference sequence). This CDR3 contains 16 residues. CDR3: CASGEGGSRDWRGYTF. Written as DNA, the CDR3 is TGTGCCAGCGGGGAGGGAGGGTCCAGGGATTGGCGTGGCTACACCTTC.

In its sample, this clone was seen once. The chain joins TRBV7-2 to TRBJ2-5, with D perhaps matching TRBD2 (5 bases). The V end lost 1 base, the J end lost 2 bases, and 14 bases lay between the germline ends. Germline V CDR1 and CDR2: SGHTA, FQGNSA. CDR3 length: 16 residues. As DNA, the CDR3 is TGTGCCAGCAGCTTAGACGGCCCAGCGGCTCAAGAGACCCAGTACTTC. It codes for CASSLDGPAAQETQYF.

This chain links TRBV19 with TRBJ1-5; the D is unclear. The CDR3 sequence is 14 residues long. The V and J ends lost 2 bases and 2 bases respectively, with 7 bases between them. Germline CDR1 reads LNHDA; CDR2 reads SQIVND (reference sequence). CDR3 coding DNA: TGTGCCAGTAGTATACGGGTCCGCAATCAGCCCCAGCATTTT. Protein: CASSIRVRNQPQHF.

The gene calls are TRBV9 and TRBJ1-5, with D uncertain. The CDR3 totals 16 residues. Germline CDR1 SGDLS, CDR2 YYNGEE. Deletions cut 4 bases from V and 2 bases from J, with 16 bases between. The CDR3 sequence is CASSPHAGSGNQPQHF. The CDR3 DNA follows: TGTGCCAGCAGCCCCCACGCCGGCAGTGGCAATCAGCCCCAGCATTTT.

This clone appeared a single time. The CDR3 loop is CASSLVGGMNTEAFF. CDR3 DNA: TGTGCCAGCAGCTTAGTTGGGGGGATGAACACTGAAGCTTTCTTT. The chain joins TRBV7-2 to TRBJ1-1; weak D call: TRBD1 (5 bases). Germline V gene data show CDR1 as SGHTA and CDR2 as FQGNSA. The CDR3 is 15 amino acids. The V gene lost 1 base and the J gene lost 0 bases, with 9 bases spanning the gap.

The chain uses TRBV28 and TRBJ1-6; D is possibly TRBD1 (5 bases). CDR1 MDHEN and CDR2 SYDVKM come from the germline V gene. This CDR3 spans 15 amino acids. V was shortened by 4 bases and J by 14 bases, with 21 bases between the two germline ends. This CDR3 reads CASSSSGAGGKALHF. In DNA, the CDR3 is TGTGCCAGCAGTTCATCTGGAGCCGGGGGGAAGGCCCTCCACTTT.

The chain joins TRBV7-9 to TRBJ2-7, with 9 bases that match TRBD2. Trimming cost V 1 base and J 2 bases; bases outside gene matches: 3. The germline V gene encodes CDR1 SEHNR and CDR2 FQNEAQ (reference sequence). There are 15 residues in the CDR3. In DNA form, the CDR3 reads TGTGCCAGCAGCTTAGTAGCGGGAGCGGCCTACGAGCAGTACTTC. Translating it yields CASSLVAGAAYEQYF. The whole variable domain, remainder taken from reference TRBV7-9 and TRBJ2-7, is DTGVSQNPRHKITKRGQNVTFRCDPISEHNRLYWYRQTLGQGPEFLTYFQNEAQLEKSRLLSDRFSAERPKGSFSTLEIQRTEQGDSAMYLCASSLVAGAAYEQYFGPGTRLTVT.

This chain connects TRBV28 to TRBJ1-5, with 8 bases aligning to TRBD1. CDR3 length: 16 residues. V lost 5 bases to trimming and J lost 5 bases; unmatched junction nucleotides: 11. Germline CDR1 MDHEN, CDR2 SYDVKM. For the CDR3, the DNA is TGTGCCAGCAGTGGATTCCGAGACAGGGGTCATCAGCCCCAGCATTTT. Translation gives CASSGFRDRGHQPQHF.

The rearrangement uses TRBV12-2 and TRBJ2-1; the D call of TRBD2 is as the table states it, not checked on the DNA. TRBV12-2 is a pseudogene segment. CDR3 length: 16 amino acids. CDR3 region: CASRPSGAGSYNEQFF. CDR3 nucleotides: TGTGCAAGTCGCCCTAGTGGAGCGGGCTCCTACAATGAGCAGTTCTTC.

V and J are TRBV19 and TRBJ2-1; 7 nucleotides align to TRBD2. Germline lookup yields CDR1 LNHDA and CDR2 SQIVND (reference sequence). The CDR3 extends over 14 amino acids. The trim removed 6 bases at V and 8 bases at J, leaving 10 bases unmatched. CDR3 DNA sequence: TGTGCCAGTAGCCCCCGGCGGGAGATCGATGAGCAGTTCTTC. This sequence encodes CASSPRREIDEQFF. Based on the CDR3 plus reference TRBV19 and TRBJ2-1, the full variable domain is DGGITQSPKYLFRKEGQNVTLSCEQNLNHDAMYWYRQDPGQGLRLIYYSQIVNDFQKGDIAEGYSVSREKKESFPLTVTSAQKNPTAFYLCASSPRREIDEQFFGPGTRLTVL.

The chain combines TRBV28 with TRBJ2-5, with D possibly being TRBD1 (6 bases). This CDR3 region has 14 residues. The V and J ends lost 3 bases and 5 bases respectively, with 13 bases between them. Germline-derived CDR1 and CDR2 are MDHEN and SYDVKM. DNA of the CDR3: TGTGCCAGCAGTTTTTCACAGGGTCGGGAGACCCAGTACTTC. Residues: CASSFSQGRETQYF.

V gene TRBV18 combines with J gene TRBJ2-5, with D perhaps TRBD1 or TRBD2 (6 bases each). Per the germline V gene, CDR1 is KGHSH and CDR2 is LQKENI. This CDR3 has 14 residues. Trimming took 6 bases from V and 5 from J, leaving 16 bases between them. This CDR3 reads CASSPRGASETQYF. CDR3 nucleotides: TGTGCCAGCTCCCCAAGGGGGGCCTCGGAGACCCAGTACTTC.

The genes are TRBV28 and TRBJ1-1, with no clear D. CDR1 and CDR2 (germline): MDHEN, SYDVKM. V was cut by 1 base and J by 3 bases, with 3 bases left in between. The CDR3 contains 12 residues. In nucleotides, the CDR3 is TGTGCCAGCAGTTTATTAGACACTGAAGCTTTCTTT. Translation gives CASSLLDTEAFF.

This clone occurred once. The genes are TRBV5-1 and TRBJ2-1; 10 positions match TRBD2. Germline CDR1 reads SGHRS; CDR2 reads YFSETQ. V was pared by 1 base and J by 5 bases, with 3 bases of the junction left unmatched. The CDR3 spans 15 residues. The CDR3, as DNA: TGCGCCAGCAGCTTGCTAGCGGGGGAGAACAATGAGCAGTTCTTC. Its protein product is CASSLLAGENNEQFF. Filled out from reference TRBV5-1 and TRBJ2-1, the complete variable domain reads KAGVTQTPRYLIKTRGQQVTLSCSPISGHRSVSWYQQTPGQGLQFLFEYFSETQRNKGNFPGRFSGRQFSNSRSEMNVSTLELGDSALYLCASSLLAGENNEQFFGPGTRLTVL.

This clone was seen only once. This rearrangement joins TRBV9 to TRBJ1-2; no firm D call. Germline V CDR1 and CDR2: SGDLS, YYNGEE. Trimming took off 7 bases at V and 8 bases at J, with 18 bases between the two ends. The CDR3 spans 13 residues. CDR3 coding DNA: TGTGCCAGCCGTAGTAAAGTTCAGGCCGGCTACACCTTC. It codes for CASRSKVQAGYTF.

The chain has TRBV24-1 and TRBJ2-1; 7 bases are shared with TRBD1. The CDR3 is 15 amino acids. The V and J ends lost 6 bases and 0 bases, in that order; junction bases with no gene match: 4. CDR1 and CDR2 (germline): KGHDR, SFDVKD. The CDR3 here is CATSSAGGSYNEQFF. The CDR3 DNA reads as TGTGCCACCAGTTCAGCAGGGGGCTCCTACAATGAGCAGTTCTTC.

This chain uses TRBV18 with TRBJ1-6; D uncertain. Trimming pared 6 bases from V and 3 bases from J, leaving 18 bases between. Germline loops: CDR1 KGHSH, CDR2 LQKENI. The CDR3 is made up of 17 amino acids. In nucleotides, the CDR3 is TGTGCCAGCTCTCCGTCAGAGTCCAAGTTCTATAATTCACCCCTCCACTTT. Translation gives CASSPSESKFYNSPLHF. Based on the CDR3 plus reference TRBV18 and TRBJ1-6, the full variable domain is NAGVMQNPRHLVRRRGQEARLRCSPMKGHSHVYWYRQLPEEGLKFMVYLQKENIIDESGMPKERFSAEFPKEGPSILRIQQVVRGDSAAYFCASSPSESKFYNSPLHFGNGTRLTVT.

The V and J genes are TRBV18 and TRBJ2-7, with 9 bases lining up with TRBD2. The CDR3 is 15 residues long. V lost 6 bases to trimming and J lost 0 bases; unmatched junction nucleotides: 6. Germline CDR1 reads KGHSH; CDR2 reads LQKENI. CDR3 sequence (DNA): TGTGCCAGCTCCGGGGGTAGCGGGAGCTCCTACGAGCAGTACTTC. This encodes CASSGGSGSSYEQYF.

This chain connects TRBV6-1 to TRBJ2-7; possible D gene TRBD1, 6 bases. This CDR3 is 18 amino acids long. Trimming left V 0 bases short and J 3 bases short, with 21 bases between. The germline CDR1 and CDR2 sequences are MNHNS and SASEGT. In DNA form, the CDR3 reads TGTGCCAGCAGTGAAGCGCTGGGGGCTACGCTCCTTGTCTACGAGCAGTACTTC. This sequence encodes CASSEALGATLLVYEQYF.

This sequence joins TRBV19 and TRBJ2-1, with 9 bases that match TRBD2. Germline V gene sequence: CDR1 LNHDA, CDR2 SQIVND (reference sequence). With 6 bases clipped from V and 4 bases from J, the junction kept 16 bases outside the gene matches. CDR3 length equals 18 residues. The CDR3 coding sequence is TGTGCCAGTAGCGGTCTAGCGGGACGGGATCAAGTTTACAATGAGCAGTTCTTC. Its protein is CASSGLAGRDQVYNEQFF.

This clone was counted only a few times. The rearrangement joins TRBV27 to TRBJ2-7, with TRBD2 as a possible D gene (5 bases). Trimming left V 3 bases short and J 3 bases short, with 9 bases between. The V gene's germline CDR1 is MNHEY and CDR2 SMNVEV (reference sequence). The CDR3 runs 13 residues. DNA for the CDR3: TGTGCCAGCAGTTTCGACTATAGCTACGAGCAGTACTTC. This encodes CASSFDYSYEQYF.

The gene calls are TRBV29-1 and TRBJ2-7; 7 bases agree with TRBD1. The germline gives CDR1 SQVTM, CDR2 ANQGSEA. Losses at the gene ends were 0 bases for V and 0 bases for J; bases not matched to a gene: 8. The CDR3 extends over 16 amino acids. The CDR3 bases are TGCAGCGTTGAAGATGACAGGGACACCTACTCCTACGAGCAGTACTTC. Translated: CSVEDDRDTYSYEQYF.

The chain employs TRBV6-5 and TRBJ1-1; no firm D call. The CDR3 is 14 amino acids. CDR1 is MNHEY, CDR2 SVGAGI, per germline. V shed 0 bases and J shed 2 bases, with 7 bases lying between them. The CDR3 region has the DNA TGTGCCAGCAGTTACTCTACAGAAAACACTGAAGCTTTCTTT. Translating it yields CASSYSTENTEAFF.

The V call is TRBV2, the J call TRBJ1-5; 7 nucleotides line up with TRBD1. This CDR3 contains 15 residues. Trimming took 3 bases from V and 4 from J; bases not matched to a gene: 6. Germline V gene sequence: CDR1 SNHLY, CDR2 FYNNEI. CDR3 DNA sequence: TGTGCCAGCAGTGAGAATCCACAGGGGAATCAGCCCCAGCATTTT. Translated, it gives CASSENPQGNQPQHF. Full variable domain (outside the CDR3, taken from reference TRBV2 and TRBJ1-5): EPEVTQTPSHQVTQMGQEVILRCVPISNHLYFYWYRQILGQKVEFLVSFYNNEISEKSEIFDDQFSVERPDGSNFTLKIRSTKLEDSAMYFCASSENPQGNQPQHFGDGTRLSIL.

This sequence joins TRBV14 and TRBJ2-7; D is uncertain. V lost 1 base and J 3 bases, leaving 4 bases between the germline ends. Looked up from germline, CDR1 is SGHDN and CDR2 is FVKESK. This CDR3 is 12 amino acids long. CDR3 in amino acids: CASSQGLYEQYF. Here the CDR3 DNA reads TGTGCCAGCAGCCAAGGGCTCTACGAGCAGTACTTC.